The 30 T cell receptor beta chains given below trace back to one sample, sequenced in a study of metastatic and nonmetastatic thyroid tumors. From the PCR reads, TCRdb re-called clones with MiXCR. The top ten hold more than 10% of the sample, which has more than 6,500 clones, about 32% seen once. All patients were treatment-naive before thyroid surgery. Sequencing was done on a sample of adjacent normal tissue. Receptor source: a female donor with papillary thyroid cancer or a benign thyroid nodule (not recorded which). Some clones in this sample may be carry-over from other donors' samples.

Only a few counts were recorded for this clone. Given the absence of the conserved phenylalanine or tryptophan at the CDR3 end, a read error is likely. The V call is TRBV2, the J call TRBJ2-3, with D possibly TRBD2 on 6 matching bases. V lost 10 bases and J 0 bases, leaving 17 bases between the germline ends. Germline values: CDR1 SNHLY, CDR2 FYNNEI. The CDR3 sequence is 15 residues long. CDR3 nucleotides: TGTGCCAACATCCTACTAGCTAGTAGCACAGATACGCAGTATTCT. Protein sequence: CANILLASSTDTQYS.

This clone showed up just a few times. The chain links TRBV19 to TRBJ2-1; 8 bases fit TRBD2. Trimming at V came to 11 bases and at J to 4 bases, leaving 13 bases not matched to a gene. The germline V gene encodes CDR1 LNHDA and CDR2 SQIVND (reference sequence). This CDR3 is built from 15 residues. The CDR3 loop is CASAGGAGGYNEQFF. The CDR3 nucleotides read TGTGCCTCTGCCGGCGGGGCGGGAGGATACAATGAGCAGTTCTTC. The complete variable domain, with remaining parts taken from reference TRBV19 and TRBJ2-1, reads DGGITQSPKYLFRKEGQNVTLSCEQNLNHDAMYWYRQDPGQGLRLIYYSQIVNDFQKGDIAEGYSVSREKKESFPLTVTSAQKNPTAFYLCASAGGAGGYNEQFFGPGTRLTVL.

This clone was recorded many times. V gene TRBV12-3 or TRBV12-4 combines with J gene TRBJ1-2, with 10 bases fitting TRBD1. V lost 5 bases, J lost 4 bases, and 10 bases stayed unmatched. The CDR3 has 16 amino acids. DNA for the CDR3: TGTGCCAGCAGTACGACAGGGGGCGCTGGATTCTATGGCTACACCTTC. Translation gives CASSTTGGAGFYGYTF.

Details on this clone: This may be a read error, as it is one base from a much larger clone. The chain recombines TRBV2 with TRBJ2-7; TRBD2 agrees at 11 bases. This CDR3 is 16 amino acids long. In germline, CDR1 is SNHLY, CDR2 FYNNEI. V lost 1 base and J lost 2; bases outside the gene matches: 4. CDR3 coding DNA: TGTGCCAGCAGTGAAGGGGCTAGCGGGGGGACCTACGAGCAGTACTTC. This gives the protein CASSEGASGGTYEQYF.

CDR3 nucleotide sequence: TGTGCCAGCAGCCAAGCCGGGGAGCTGTTTTTT. Its translation: CASSQAGELFF. This chain connects TRBV3-1 to TRBJ2-2, with unresolved D. CDR1 and CDR2 (germline): LGHDT, YNNKEL (reference sequence). The CDR3 loop spans 11 amino acids. V lost 1 base to trimming and J lost 6 bases, with 0 bases between them.

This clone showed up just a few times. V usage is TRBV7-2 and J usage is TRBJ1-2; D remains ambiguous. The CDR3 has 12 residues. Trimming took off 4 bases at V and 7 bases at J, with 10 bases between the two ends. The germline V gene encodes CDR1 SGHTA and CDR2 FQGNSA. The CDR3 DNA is TGTGCCAGCAGCTCGATGGGTTCTGGCTACACCTTC. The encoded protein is CASSSMGSGYTF.

CDR3 sequence (DNA): TGTGCCAGCAGAGGACTAGGCGGGGATCAGGACTATGGCTACACCTTC. Translating gives CASRGLGGDQDYGYTF. V is TRBV6-4 and J is TRBJ1-2; D is unresolved. Trimming took off 6 bases at V and 3 bases at J, with 20 bases between the two ends. This CDR3 is built from 16 residues. Germline V gene lookup returns CDR1 MRHNA and CDR2 SNTAGT.

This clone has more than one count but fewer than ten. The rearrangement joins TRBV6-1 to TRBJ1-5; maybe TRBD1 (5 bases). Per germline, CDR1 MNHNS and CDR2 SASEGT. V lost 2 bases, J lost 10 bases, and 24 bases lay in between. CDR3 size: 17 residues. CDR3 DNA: TGTGCCAGCAGTGAATCAGGTGACAGAGGTTACACTCATCCCCAGCATTTT. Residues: CASSESGDRGYTHPQHF.

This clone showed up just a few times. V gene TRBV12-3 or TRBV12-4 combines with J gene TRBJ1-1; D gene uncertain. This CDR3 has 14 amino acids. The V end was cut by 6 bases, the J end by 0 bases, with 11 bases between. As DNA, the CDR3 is TGTGCCAGCAGCTATCTGTCGATGAACACTGAAGCTTTCTTT. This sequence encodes CASSYLSMNTEAFF.

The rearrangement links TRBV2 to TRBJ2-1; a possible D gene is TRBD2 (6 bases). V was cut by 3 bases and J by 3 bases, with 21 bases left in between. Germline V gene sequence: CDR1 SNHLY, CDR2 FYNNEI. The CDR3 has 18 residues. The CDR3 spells CASSDPPYASDYYNEQFF. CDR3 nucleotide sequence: TGTGCCAGCAGTGACCCACCATATGCTAGCGACTACTACAATGAGCAGTTCTTC.

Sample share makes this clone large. The CDR3 DNA is TGTGCCAGCAGGGGGCCGGAGAAAAAACTGTTTTTT. It yields the protein CASRGPEKKLFF. The chain links TRBV6-1 to TRBJ1-4, with a tentative D call TRBD1 (5 bases). Trimming removed 6 bases from V and 9 bases from J, with 11 bases in between. The CDR3 covers 12 residues. Germline loops: CDR1 MNHNS, CDR2 SASEGT.

The CDR3 DNA is TGTGCCAGCAGCCAAAAAGCAAGTGCTAGGGAGCAGTACTTC. Translation gives CASSQKASAREQYF. The rearrangement joins TRBV3-1 to TRBJ2-7; D gene uncertain. The CDR3 length is 14 residues. Looked up from germline, CDR1 is LGHDT and CDR2 is YNNKEL (reference sequence). The V end lost 2 bases, the J end lost 7 bases, and 15 bases lay between the germline ends.

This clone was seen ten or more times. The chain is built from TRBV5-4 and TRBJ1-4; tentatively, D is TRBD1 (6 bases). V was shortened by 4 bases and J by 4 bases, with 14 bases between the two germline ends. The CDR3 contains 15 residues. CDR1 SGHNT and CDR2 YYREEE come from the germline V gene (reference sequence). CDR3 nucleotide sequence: TGTGCCAGCAGCGAAAACAGGGCCTATAATGAAAAACTGTTTTTT. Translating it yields CASSENRAYNEKLFF.

CDR3 region: CSARDSGSGANVLTF. Written as DNA, the CDR3 is TGCAGTGCTAGAGATTCCGGTTCTGGGGCCAACGTCCTGACTTTC. This chain joins TRBV20-1 and TRBJ2-6; D unresolved. The length of the CDR3 is 15 residues. Germline assignment: CDR1 DFQATT and CDR2 SNEGSKA (reference sequence). The ends were cut back, 0 bases at V and 1 base at J, with 7 bases in the middle.

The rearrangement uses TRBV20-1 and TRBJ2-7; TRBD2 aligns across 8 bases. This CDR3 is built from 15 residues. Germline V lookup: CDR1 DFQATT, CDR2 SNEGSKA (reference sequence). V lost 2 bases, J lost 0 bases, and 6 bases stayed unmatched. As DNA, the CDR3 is TGCAGTGCTAGACCCGGGACTAGAATCTCCTACGAGCAGTACTTC. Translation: CSARPGTRISYEQYF.

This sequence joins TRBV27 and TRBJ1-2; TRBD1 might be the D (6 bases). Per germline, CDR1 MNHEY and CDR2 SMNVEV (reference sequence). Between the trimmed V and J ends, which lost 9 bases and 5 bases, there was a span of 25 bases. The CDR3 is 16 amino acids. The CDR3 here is CARSTEGGRSAYGYTF. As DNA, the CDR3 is TGTGCCAGAAGTACCGAGGGGGGGCGCTCGGCGTATGGCTACACCTTC.

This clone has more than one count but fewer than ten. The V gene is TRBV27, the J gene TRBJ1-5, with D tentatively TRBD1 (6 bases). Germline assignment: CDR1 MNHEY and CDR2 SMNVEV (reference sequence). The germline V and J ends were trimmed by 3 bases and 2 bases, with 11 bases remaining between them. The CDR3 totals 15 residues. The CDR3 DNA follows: TGTGCCAGCAGTTTCAAGGCAGGGGGCAATCAGCCCCAGCATTTT. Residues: CASSFKAGGNQPQHF.

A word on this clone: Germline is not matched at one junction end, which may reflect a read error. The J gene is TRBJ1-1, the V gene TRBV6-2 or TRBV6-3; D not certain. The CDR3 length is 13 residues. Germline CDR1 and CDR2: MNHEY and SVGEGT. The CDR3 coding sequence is TGTGCCAGAAGACCCGACATCCACACTGAAGCCTTCTTT. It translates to CARRPDIHTEAFF.

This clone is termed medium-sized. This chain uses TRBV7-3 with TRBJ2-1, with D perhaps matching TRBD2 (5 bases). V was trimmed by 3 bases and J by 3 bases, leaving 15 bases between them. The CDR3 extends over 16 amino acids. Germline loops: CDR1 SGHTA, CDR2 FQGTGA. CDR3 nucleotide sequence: TGTGCCAGCAGCTTGACCCCGGGGTCCATCTACAATGAGCAGTTCTTC. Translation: CASSLTPGSIYNEQFF.

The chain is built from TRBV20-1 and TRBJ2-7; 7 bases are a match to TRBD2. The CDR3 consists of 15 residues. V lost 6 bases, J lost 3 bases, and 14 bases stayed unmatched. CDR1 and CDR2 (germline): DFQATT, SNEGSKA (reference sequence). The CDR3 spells CSAPRTTGGYYEQYF. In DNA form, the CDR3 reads TGCAGTGCCCCCCGTACAACGGGGGGTTACTACGAGCAGTACTTC.

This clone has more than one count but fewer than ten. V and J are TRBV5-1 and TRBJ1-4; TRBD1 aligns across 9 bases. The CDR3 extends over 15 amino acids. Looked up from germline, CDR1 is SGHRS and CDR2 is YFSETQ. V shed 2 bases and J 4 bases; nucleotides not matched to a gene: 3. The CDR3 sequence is CASSLQGADNEKLFF. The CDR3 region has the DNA TGCGCCAGCAGCTTACAGGGGGCGGATAATGAAAAACTGTTTTTT.

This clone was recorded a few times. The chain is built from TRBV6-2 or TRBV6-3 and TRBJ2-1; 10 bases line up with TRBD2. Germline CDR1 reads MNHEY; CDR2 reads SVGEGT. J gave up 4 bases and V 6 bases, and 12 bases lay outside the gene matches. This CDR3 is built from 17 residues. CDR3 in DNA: TGTGCCAGCAGCGACACCTTCGGGACTAGCGTGTACAATGAGCAGTTCTTC. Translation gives CASSDTFGTSVYNEQFF.

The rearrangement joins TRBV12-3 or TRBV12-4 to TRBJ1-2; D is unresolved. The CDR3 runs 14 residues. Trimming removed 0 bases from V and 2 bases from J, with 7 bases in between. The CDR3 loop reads CASSLAQANYGYTF. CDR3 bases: TGTGCCAGCAGTTTAGCACAAGCAAACTATGGCTACACCTTC.

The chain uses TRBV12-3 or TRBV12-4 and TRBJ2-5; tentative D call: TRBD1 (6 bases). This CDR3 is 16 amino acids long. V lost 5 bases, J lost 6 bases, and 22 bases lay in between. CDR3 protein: CASSLGQLLDGQTQYF. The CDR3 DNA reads TGTGCCAGCAGTCTGGGACAACTGCTTGATGGGCAGACCCAGTACTTC.

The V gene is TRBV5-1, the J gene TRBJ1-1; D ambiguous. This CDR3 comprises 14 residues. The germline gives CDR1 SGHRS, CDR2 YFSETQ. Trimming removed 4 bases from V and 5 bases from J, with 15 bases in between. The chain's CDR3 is CASSLDSKWTEAFF. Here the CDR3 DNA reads TGCGCCAGCAGCCTGGATTCAAAATGGACTGAAGCTTTCTTT.

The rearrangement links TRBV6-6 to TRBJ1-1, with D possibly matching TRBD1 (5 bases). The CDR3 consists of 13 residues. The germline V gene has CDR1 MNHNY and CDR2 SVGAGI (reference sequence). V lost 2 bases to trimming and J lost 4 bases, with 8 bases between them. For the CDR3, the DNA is TGTGCCAGCAGTTACGGGGGAGTCACTGAAGCTTTCTTT. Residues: CASSYGGVTEAFF.

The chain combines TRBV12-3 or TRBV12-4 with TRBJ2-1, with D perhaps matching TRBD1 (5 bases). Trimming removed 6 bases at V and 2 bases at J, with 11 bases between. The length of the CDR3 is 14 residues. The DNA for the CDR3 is TGTGCCAGCAGCCTCTCAGGGACCTACAATGAGCAGTTCTTC. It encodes CASSLSGTYNEQFF.

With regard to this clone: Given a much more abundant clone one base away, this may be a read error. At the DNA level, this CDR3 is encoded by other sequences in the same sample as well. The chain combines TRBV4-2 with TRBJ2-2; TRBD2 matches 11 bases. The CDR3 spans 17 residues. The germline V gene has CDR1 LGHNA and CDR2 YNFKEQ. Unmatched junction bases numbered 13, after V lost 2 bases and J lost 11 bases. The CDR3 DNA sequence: TGTGCCAGCAGCCAATCGGTAGCGGGGGGGCCGGGCGGTGAGCTGTTTTTT. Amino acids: CASSQSVAGGPGGELFF.

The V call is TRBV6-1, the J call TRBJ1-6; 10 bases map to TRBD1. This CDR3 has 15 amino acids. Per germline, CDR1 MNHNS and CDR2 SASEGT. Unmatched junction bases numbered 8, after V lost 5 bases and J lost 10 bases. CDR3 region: CASSTGTGDSSPLHF. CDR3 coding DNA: TGTGCCAGCAGTACAGGGACAGGGGATTCGTCACCCCTCCACTTT.

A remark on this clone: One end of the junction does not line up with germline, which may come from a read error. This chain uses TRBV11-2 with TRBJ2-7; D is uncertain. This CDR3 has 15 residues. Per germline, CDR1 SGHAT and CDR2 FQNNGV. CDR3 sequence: CASILNPALTYEQYF. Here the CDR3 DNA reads TGTGCCAGCATCTTAAACCCGGCCCTTACCTACGAGCAGTACTTC.